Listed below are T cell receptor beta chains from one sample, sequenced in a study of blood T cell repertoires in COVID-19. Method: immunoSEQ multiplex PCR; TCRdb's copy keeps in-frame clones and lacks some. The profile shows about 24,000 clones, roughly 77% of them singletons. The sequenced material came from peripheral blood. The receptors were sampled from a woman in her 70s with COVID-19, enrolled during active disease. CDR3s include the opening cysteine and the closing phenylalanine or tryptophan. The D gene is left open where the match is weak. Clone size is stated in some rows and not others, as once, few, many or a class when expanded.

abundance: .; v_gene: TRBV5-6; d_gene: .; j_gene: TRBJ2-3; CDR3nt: TGTGCCAGCAGCTCGTCAAGGGGGACAGATACGCAGTATTTT; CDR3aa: CASSSSRGTDTQYF
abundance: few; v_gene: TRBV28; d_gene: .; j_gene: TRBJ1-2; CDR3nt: TGTGCCAGCAGTCAGGATCGTGGCTACACCTTC; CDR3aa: CASSQDRGYTF
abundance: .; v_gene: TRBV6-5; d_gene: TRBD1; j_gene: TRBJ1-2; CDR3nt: TGTGCCAGCAGTTACTTACAGGGGGCTGGCTACACCTTC; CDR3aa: CASSYLQGAGYTF
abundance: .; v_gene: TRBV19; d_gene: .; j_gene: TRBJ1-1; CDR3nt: TGTGCCAGTAGCCCCCTGCGGGCAGGGGACACTGAAGCTTTCTTT; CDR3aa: CASSPLRAGDTEAFF
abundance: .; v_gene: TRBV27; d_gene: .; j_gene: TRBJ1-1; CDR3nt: TGTGCCAGCAGTGTGACAGAGAACACTGAAGCTTTCTTT; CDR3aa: CASSVTENTEAFF
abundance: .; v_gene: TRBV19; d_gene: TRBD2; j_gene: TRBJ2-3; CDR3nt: TGTGCCAGTAGTATCCGTGGAACGGGAGGTTACGCGGGGACGCAGTATTTT; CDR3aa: CASSIRGTGGYAGTQYF
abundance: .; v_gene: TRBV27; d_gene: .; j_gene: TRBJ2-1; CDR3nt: TGTGCCAGCAGCCCAGCGGATTACAATGAGCAGTTCTTC; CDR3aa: CASSPADYNEQFF
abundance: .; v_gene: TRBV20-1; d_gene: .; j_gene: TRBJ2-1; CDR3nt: TGCAGTGCTAGTGACAAATCGGTCACGGTTTCCTACAATGAGCAGTTCTTC; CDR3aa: CSASDKSVTVSYNEQFF
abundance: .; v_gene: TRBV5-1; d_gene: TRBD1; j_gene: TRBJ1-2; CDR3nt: TGCGCCAGCAGCGAGGGACAGGGGTACTATGGCTACACCTTC; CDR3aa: CASSEGQGYYGYTF
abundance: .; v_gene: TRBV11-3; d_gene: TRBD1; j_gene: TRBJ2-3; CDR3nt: TGTGCCAGCAGCTTGGGTCCGGTCGGGACAGAACAGTATTTT; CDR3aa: CASSLGPVGTEQYF
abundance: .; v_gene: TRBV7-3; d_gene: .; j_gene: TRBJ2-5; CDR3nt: TGTGCCAGCAGCTTAACAGGCAGGGGCGGAAAGACCCAGTACTTC; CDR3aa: CASSLTGRGGKTQYF
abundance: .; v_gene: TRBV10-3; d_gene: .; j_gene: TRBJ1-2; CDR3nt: TGTGCCATCAGTGAGGGAACAGAGGGTGGCTACACCTTC; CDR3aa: CAISEGTEGGYTF
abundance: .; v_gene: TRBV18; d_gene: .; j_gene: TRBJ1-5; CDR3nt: TGTGCCAGCTCACCCCCAGATAGCAATCAGCCCCAGCATTTT; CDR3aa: CASSPPDSNQPQHF
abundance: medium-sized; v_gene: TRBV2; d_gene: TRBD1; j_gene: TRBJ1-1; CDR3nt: TGTGCCAGCAGGTACAGGGGGCGGGAAGCTTTCTTT; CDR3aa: CASRYRGREAFF
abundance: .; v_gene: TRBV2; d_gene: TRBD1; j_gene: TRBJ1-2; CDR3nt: TGTGCCAGCAGTCCAACAGGGGCGCATGGCTACACCTTC; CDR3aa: CASSPTGAHGYTF
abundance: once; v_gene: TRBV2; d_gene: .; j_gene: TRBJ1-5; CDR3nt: TGTGCCAGCAACATGGGGGGTAGCAATCAGCCCCAGCATTTT; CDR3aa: CASNMGGSNQPQHF
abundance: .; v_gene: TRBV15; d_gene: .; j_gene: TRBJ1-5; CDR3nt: TGTGCCACCAGCAGAGATCTGGTTGGAGGGAATCAGCCCCAGCATTTT; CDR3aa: CATSRDLVGGNQPQHF
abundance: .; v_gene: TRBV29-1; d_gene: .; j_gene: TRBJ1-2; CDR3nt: TGCAGCGTTGAAGTACCAGGCCTTTTGGGAGTTGGCTACACCTTC; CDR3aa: CSVEVPGLLGVGYTF
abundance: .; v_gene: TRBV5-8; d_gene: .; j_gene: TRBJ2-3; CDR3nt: TGTGCCAGCAGCTTGAGCAGGGCTACAGATACGCAGTATTTT; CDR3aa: CASSLSRATDTQYF
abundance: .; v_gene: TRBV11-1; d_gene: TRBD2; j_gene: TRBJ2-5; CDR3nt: TGTGCCAGCAGCTTCTCCGGGACTAGCCCTCAGACCCAGTACTTC; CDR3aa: CASSFSGTSPQTQYF
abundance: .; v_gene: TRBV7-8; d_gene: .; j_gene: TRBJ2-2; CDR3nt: TGTGCCAGCAGCTTAAGTCCAGCGTCGAACACCGGGGAGCTGTTTTTT; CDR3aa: CASSLSPASNTGELFF
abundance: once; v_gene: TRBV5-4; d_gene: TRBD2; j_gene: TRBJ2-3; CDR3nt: TGTGCCAGCAGCGGGGGGAGGGAAGGACTAGCGGGGTCCCGACGGTATTTT; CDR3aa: CASSGGREGLAGSRRYF
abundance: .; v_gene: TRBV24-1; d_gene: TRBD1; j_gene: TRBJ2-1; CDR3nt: TGTGCCACCAGTGATTTAAGACAGGGGGCGATTTCTCAACAGTTCTTC; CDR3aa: CATSDLRQGAISQQFF
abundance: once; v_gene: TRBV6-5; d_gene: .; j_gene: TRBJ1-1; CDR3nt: TGTGCCAGCACCCGAGGGAGACAGGCTAACACTGAAGCTTTCTTT; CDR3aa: CASTRGRQANTEAFF
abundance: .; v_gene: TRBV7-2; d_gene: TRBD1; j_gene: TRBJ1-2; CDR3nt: TGTGCCAGCAGCTTAGATGTCGGGACAGGGGGCATGGGCTACACCTTC; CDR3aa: CASSLDVGTGGMGYTF
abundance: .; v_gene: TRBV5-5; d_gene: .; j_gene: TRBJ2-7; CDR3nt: TGTGCCAGCTCAGGGAATAACTACGAGCAGTACTTC; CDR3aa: CASSGNNYEQYF
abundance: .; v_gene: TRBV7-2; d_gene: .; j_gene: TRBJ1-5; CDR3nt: TGTGCCAGCAGCGGTAGGAGCCCATCGGGGGGACAGCCCCAGCATTTT; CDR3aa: CASSGRSPSGGQPQHF
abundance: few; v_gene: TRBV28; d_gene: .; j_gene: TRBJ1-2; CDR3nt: TGTGCCAGCAGTTTGGCGACTGTCTATGGCTACACCTTC; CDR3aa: CASSLATVYGYTF
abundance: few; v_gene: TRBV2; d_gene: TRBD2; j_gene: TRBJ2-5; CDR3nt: TGTGCCAGCAGTGAAAGCGGGGGTCAAGAGACCCAGTACTTC; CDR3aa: CASSESGGQETQYF
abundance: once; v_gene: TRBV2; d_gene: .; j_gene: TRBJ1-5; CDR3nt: TGTGCCAGCAAGGGGAGCAATCAGCCCCAGCATTTT; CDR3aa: CASKGSNQPQHF
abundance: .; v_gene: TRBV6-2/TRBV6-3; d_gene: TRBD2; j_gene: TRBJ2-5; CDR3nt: TGTGCCAGCAGCCTTCTAGCGGGAGGGCCGGGGGAGACCCAGTACTTC; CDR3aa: CASSLLAGGPGETQYF
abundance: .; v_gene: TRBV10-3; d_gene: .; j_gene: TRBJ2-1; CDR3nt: TGTGCCATCAGCCAGACCTACAATGAGCAGTTCTTC; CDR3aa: CAISQTYNEQFF
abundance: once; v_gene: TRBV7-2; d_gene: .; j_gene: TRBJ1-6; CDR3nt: TGTGCCAGCAGCTTAGTGGCGAAACAGGATTCACCCCTCCACTTT; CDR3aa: CASSLVAKQDSPLHF
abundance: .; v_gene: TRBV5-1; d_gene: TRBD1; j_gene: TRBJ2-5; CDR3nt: TGCGCCAGCAGCTTGGCCGGGACAGGGAAAGAGACCCAGTACTTC; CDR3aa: CASSLAGTGKETQYF
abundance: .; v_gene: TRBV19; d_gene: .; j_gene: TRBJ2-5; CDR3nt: TGTGCCAGTAGTAACGGGCAGGGTCGAGAGACCCAGTACTTC; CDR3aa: CASSNGQGRETQYF
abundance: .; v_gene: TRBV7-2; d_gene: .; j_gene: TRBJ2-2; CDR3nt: TGTGCCAGCAGCCCCCTCGGGGGATTCGGCGGGGAGCTGTTTTTT; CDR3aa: CASSPLGGFGGELFF
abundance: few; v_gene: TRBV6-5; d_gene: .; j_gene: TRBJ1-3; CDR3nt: TGTGCCACCCTCCCGGAGGCTGGAAACACCATATATTTT; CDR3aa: CATLPEAGNTIYF
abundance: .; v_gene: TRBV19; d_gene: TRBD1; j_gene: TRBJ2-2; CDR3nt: TGTGCCAGTATGGGCAGGGGGATCACCGGGGAGCTGTTTTTT; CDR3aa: CASMGRGITGELFF
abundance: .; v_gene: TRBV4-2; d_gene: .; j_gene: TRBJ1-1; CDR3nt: TGTGCCAGCAGCCAACCTCCGGCAGGCCTTGAAGCTTTCTTT; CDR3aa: CASSQPPAGLEAFF
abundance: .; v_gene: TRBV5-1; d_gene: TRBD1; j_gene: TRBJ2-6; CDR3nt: TGCGCCAGCAGCTTGGACGGGACAGGGAACTCTGGGGCCAACGTCCTGACTTTC; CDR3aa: CASSLDGTGNSGANVLTF
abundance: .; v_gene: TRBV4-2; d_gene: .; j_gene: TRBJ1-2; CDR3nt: TGTGCCAGCAGCCAGCGGGCCTATGGCTACACCTTC; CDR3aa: CASSQRAYGYTF
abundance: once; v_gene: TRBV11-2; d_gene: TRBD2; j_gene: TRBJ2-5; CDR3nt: TGTGCCAGCAGCTTAGATCGGCTAGCGGGGGGGCCAAAGACCCAGTACTTC; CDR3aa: CASSLDRLAGGPKTQYF
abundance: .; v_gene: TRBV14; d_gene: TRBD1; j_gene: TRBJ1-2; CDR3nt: TGTGCCAGCAGCCCGATGACAGGGTATGGCTACACCTTC; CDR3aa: CASSPMTGYGYTF
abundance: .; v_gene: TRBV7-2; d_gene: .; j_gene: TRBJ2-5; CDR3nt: TGTGCCAGCAGCATAGGACGGGGAGAGACCCAGTACTTC; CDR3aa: CASSIGRGETQYF
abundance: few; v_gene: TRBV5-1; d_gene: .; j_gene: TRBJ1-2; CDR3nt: TGCGCCAGCGCACTGGGCAGCAACTATGGCTACACCTTC; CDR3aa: CASALGSNYGYTF
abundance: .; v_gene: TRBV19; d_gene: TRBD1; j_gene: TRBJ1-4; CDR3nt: TGTGCCAGTAGTGACAGGGGAGTCGGTAATGAAAAACTGTTTTTT; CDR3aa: CASSDRGVGNEKLFF
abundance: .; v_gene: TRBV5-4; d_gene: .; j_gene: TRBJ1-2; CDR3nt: TGTGCCAGCAGCTTGGGGTGGGGCGGAGATGGCTACACCTTC; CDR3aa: CASSLGWGGDGYTF
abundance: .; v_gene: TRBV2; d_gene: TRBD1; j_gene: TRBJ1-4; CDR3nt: TGTGCCAGCAGCAAGACCAACCTGGGACAGGCGCTCGTATCAACGCAGGAAAAACTGTTTTTT; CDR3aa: CASSKTNLGQALVSTQEKLFF
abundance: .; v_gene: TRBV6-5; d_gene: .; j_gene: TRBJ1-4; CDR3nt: TGTGCCATAGGGACTTCCTTTAATGAAAAACTGTTTTTT; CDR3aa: CAIGTSFNEKLFF
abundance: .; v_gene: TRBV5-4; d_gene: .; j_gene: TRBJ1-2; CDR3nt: TGTGCCAGCAGCTTGGTTGGGCAGGTTGCGCTCTATGGCTACACCTTC; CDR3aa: CASSLVGQVALYGYTF